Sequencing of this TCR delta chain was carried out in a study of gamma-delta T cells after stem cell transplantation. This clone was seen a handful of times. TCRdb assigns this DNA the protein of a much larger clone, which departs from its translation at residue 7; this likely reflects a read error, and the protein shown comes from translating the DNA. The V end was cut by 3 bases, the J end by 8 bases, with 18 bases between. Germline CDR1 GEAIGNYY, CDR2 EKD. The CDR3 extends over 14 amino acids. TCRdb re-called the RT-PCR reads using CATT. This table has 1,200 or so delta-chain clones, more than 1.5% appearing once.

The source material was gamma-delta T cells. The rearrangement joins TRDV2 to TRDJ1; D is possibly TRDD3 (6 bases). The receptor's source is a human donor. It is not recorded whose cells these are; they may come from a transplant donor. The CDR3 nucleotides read TGTGCCTGTGACCCCGTACCGGGGGACTCGAAACTCATCTTT. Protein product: CACDPVPGDSKLIF.